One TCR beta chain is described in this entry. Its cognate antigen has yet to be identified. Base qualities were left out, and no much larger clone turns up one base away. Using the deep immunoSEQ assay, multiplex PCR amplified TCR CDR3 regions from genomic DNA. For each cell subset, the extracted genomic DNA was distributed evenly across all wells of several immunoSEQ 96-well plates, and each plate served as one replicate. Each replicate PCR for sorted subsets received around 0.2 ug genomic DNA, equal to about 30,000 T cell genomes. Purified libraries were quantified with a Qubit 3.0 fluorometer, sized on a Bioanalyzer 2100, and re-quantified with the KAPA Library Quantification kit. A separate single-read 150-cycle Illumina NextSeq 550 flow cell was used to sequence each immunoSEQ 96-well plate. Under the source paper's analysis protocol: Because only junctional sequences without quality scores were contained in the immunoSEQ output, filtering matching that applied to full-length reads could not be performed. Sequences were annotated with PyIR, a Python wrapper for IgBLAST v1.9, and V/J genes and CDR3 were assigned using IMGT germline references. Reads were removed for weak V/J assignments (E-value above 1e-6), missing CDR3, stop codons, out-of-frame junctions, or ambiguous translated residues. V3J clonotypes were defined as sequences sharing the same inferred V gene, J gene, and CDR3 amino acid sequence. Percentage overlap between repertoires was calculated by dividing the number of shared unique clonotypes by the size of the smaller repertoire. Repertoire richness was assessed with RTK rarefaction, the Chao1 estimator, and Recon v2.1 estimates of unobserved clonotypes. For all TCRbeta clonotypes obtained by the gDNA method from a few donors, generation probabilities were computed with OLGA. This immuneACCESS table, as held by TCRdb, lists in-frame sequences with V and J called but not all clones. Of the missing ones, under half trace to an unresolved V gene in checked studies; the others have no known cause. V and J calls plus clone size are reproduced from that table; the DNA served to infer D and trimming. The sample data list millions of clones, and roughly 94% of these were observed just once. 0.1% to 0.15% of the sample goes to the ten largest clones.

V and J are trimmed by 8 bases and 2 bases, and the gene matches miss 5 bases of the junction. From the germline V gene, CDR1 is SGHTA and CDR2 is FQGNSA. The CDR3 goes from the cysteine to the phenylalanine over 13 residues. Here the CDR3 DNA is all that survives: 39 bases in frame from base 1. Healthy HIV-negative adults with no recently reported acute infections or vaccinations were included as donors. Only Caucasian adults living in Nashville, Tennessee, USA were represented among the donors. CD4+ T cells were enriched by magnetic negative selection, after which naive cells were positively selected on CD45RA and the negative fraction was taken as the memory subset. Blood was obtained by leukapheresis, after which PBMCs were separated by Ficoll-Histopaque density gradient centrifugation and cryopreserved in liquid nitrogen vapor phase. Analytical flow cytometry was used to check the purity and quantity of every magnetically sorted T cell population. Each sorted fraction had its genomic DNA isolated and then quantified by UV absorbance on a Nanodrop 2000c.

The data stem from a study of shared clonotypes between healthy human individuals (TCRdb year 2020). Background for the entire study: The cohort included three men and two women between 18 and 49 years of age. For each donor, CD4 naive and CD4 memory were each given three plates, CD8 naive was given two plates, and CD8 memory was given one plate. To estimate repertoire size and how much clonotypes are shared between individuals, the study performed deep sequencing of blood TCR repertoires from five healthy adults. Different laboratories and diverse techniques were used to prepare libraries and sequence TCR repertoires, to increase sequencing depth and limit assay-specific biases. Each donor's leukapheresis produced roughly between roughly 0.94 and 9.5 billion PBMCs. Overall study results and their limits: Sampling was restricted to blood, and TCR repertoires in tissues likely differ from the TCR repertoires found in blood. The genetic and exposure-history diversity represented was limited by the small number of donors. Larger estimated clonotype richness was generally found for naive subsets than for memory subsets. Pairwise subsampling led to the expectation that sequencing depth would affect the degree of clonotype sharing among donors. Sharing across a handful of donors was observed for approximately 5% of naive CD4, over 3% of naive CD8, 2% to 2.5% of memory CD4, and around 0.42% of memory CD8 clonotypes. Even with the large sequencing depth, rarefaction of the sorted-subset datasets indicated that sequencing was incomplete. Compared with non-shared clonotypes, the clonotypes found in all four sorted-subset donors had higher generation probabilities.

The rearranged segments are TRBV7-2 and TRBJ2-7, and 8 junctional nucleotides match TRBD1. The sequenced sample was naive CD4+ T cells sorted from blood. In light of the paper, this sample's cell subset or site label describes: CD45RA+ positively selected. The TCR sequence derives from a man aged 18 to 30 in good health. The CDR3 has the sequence CASAPQGAYEQYF. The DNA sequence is TGTGCCAGCGCCCCACAGGGGGCCTACGAGCAGTACTTC.